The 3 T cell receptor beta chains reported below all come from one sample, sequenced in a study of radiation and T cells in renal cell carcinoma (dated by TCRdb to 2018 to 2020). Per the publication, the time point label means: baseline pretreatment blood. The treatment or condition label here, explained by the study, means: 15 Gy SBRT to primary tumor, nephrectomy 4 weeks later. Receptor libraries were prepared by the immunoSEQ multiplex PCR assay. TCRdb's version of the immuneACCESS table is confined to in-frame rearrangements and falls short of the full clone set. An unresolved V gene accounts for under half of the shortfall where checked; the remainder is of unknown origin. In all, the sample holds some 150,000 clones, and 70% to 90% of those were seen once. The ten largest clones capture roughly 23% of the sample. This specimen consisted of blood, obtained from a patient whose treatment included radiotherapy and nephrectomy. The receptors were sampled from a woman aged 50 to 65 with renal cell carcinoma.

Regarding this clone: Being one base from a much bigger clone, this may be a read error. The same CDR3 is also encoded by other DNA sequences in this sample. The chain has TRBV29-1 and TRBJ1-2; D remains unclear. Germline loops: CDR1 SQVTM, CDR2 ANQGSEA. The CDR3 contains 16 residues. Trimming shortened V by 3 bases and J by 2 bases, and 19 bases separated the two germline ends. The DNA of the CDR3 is TGCAGCGTTGACGGCCGGAGGTCCGGACCCAACTATGGCTACACCTTC. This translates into CSVDGRRSGPNYGYTF.

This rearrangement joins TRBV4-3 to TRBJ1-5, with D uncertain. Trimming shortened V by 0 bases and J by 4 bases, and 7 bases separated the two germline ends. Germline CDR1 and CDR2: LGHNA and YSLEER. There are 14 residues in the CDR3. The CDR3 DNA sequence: TGCGCCAGCAGCCAAGACCTGAGGAATCAGCCCCAGCATTTT. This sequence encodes CASSQDLRNQPQHF.

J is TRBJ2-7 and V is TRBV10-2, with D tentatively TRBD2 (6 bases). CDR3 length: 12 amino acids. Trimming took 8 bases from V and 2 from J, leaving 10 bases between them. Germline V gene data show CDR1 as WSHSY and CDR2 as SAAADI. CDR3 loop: CASWDWTYEQYF. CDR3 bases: TGCGCCAGCTGGGACTGGACCTACGAGCAGTACTTC.